A single sample gave rise to the 19 T cell receptor beta chains below, sequenced in a study of blood T cell repertoires in COVID-19 (TCRdb year 2020). Receptor libraries were prepared by the immunoSEQ multiplex PCR assay. This immuneACCESS table, as held by TCRdb, lists in-frame sequences with V and J called but not all clones. Of the missing ones, under half trace to an unresolved V gene in checked studies; the others have no known cause. The table for this sample lists about 370,000 clones; roughly 92% of them were counted only once. The top ten constitute over 0.7% of the sample. Input material: PBMCs or T cells enriched from blood (not recorded which). These receptors came from a woman aged 40 to 50 who had been exposed to COVID-19.

The chain couples TRBV19 to TRBJ2-3; 10 nucleotides match TRBD2. Per the germline V gene, CDR1 is LNHDA and CDR2 is SQIVND (reference sequence). The length of the CDR3 is 16 residues. Trimming took 1 base from V and 5 from J; bases not matched to a gene: 6. In DNA, the CDR3 is TGTGCCAGTAGTATAGTGGCTAGCGGGAGTGGAGATACGCAGTATTTT. Translated: CASSIVASGSGDTQYF.

The chain is built from TRBV9 and TRBJ1-2, with 7 bases fitting TRBD1. This CDR3 region has 13 residues. V gave up 3 bases and J gave up 6 bases; unmatched junction bases: 5. Germline loops: CDR1 SGDLS, CDR2 YYNGEE. The DNA of the CDR3 is TGTGCCAGCAGCGAACGACAGGGTGATGGCTACACCTTC. The encoded protein is CASSERQGDGYTF.

CDR3 residues: CASSSGGPRGTSGGEQFF. The DNA of the CDR3 is TGTGCCAGCAGCTCCGGGGGCCCCCGCGGGACTAGCGGGGGTGAGCAGTTCTTC. The chain combines TRBV5-4 with TRBJ2-1; 14 bases agree with TRBD2. The CDR3 spans 18 residues. V shed 3 bases and J 9 bases; nucleotides not matched to a gene: 14. Germline assignment: CDR1 SGHNT and CDR2 YYREEE (reference sequence).

The chain combines TRBV24-1 with TRBJ1-2, with D perhaps matching TRBD1 (5 bases). V was pared by 5 bases and J by 8 bases, with 14 bases between. The CDR3 runs 13 residues. Germline assignment: CDR1 KGHDR and CDR2 SFDVKD. CDR3 residues: CATSAAGGTGYTF. The CDR3 region has the DNA TGTGCCACCAGTGCCGCGGGGGGGACGGGCTACACCTTC.

The V call is TRBV6-5, the J call TRBJ1-2, with 8 positions matching TRBD1. Germline values: CDR1 MNHEY, CDR2 SVGAGI. Trimming removed 6 bases from V and 1 base from J; junction bases left unmatched: 4. This CDR3 has 14 amino acids. CDR3 coding DNA: TGTGCCAGCAGCGTCGGACAGGGTAACTATGGCTACACCTTC. Protein sequence: CASSVGQGNYGYTF.

V is TRBV27 and J is TRBJ1-6; no firm D call. The V end was cut by 4 bases, the J end by 7 bases, with 17 bases between. The germline V gene encodes CDR1 MNHEY and CDR2 SMNVEV (reference sequence). This CDR3 contains 16 residues. The CDR3 DNA reads as TGTGCCAGCAGTTCCTATCCTCAGGTTCCAAATTCACCCCTCCACTTT. Translation gives CASSSYPQVPNSPLHF.

This chain uses TRBV19 with TRBJ1-1, with D unresolved. V shed 5 bases and J shed 4 bases, with 8 bases lying between them. Germline-derived CDR1 and CDR2 are LNHDA and SQIVND (reference sequence). The CDR3 has 12 amino acids. CDR3 region: CASSPRSTEAFF. The DNA of the CDR3 is TGTGCCAGTAGTCCTAGGAGCACTGAAGCTTTCTTT.

This chain uses TRBV20-1 with TRBJ2-3; possible D gene TRBD2, 5 bases. V gave up 3 bases and J gave up 0 bases, with 19 bases separating them. Germline V lookup: CDR1 DFQATT, CDR2 SNEGSKA (reference sequence). This CDR3 spans 17 amino acids. Written as DNA, the CDR3 is TGCAGTGCTAGTGGTGCGGACTGTGCTCCTAGCACAGATACGCAGTATTTT. Translating it yields CSASGADCAPSTDTQYF.

This chain links TRBV4-1 with TRBJ1-2; D is ambiguous. The CDR3 has 18 amino acids. V was clipped by 3 bases and J by 4 bases, with 24 bases between them. The germline V gene encodes CDR1 MGHRA and CDR2 YSYEKL. The CDR3 region is CASSHIGGKTSDVYGYTF. The CDR3, as DNA: TGCGCCAGCAGCCATATAGGAGGCAAGACATCCGACGTCTATGGCTACACCTTC.

The chain carries TRBV18 and TRBJ2-7, with 7 bases that match TRBD1. The CDR3 consists of 14 residues. Per the germline V gene, CDR1 is KGHSH and CDR2 is LQKENI. The trim removed 3 bases at V and 1 base at J, leaving 3 bases unmatched. CDR3 bases: TGTGCCAGCTCACCGAACAGGGGTTCCTACGAGCAGTACTTC. The encoded protein is CASSPNRGSYEQYF.

The chain joins TRBV7-9 to TRBJ1-2, with TRBD1 matching 7 bases. This CDR3 contains 15 residues. With 4 bases clipped from V and 2 bases from J, the junction kept 7 bases outside the gene matches. The germline CDR1 and CDR2 sequences are SEHNR and FQNEAQ (reference sequence). The CDR3 nucleotides read TGTGCCAGCAGCTCCGGGACAGCCAGAAACTATGGCTACACCTTC. This gives the protein CASSSGTARNYGYTF.

The V gene is TRBV5-1, the J gene TRBJ2-7; 8 bases are shared with TRBD1. Germline V gene data show CDR1 as SGHRS and CDR2 as YFSETQ. Trimming at V came to 0 bases and at J to 1 base, leaving 6 bases not matched to a gene. The CDR3 totals 16 residues. The CDR3 protein is CASSLVGQGFSYEQYF. CDR3 sequence (DNA): TGCGCCAGCAGCTTGGTCGGACAGGGATTTTCCTACGAGCAGTACTTC.

The chain links TRBV7-3 to TRBJ1-1; D gene ambiguous. Germline-derived CDR1 and CDR2 are SGHTA and FQGTGA. Trimming shortened V by 2 bases and J by 7 bases, and 11 bases separated the two germline ends. This CDR3 contains 13 residues. For the CDR3, the DNA is TGTGCCAGCAGCTTAGTCGCAGGCAGTGAAGCTTTCTTT. Encoded protein: CASSLVAGSEAFF.

V and J are TRBV30 and TRBJ2-7; 8 bases align to TRBD2. The J segment lost 6 bases and the V segment lost 3 bases, leaving 10 bases of the junction unmatched. The CDR3 covers 14 residues. Germline assignment: CDR1 GTSNPN and CDR2 SVGIG (reference sequence). The CDR3 bases are TGTGCCTGGAGGTCCGGGACTAGTCGAAGCGAGCAGTACTTC. Residues: CAWRSGTSRSEQYF.

The CDR3 is CASSQGPDHRAQNSPLHF. The CDR3 bases are TGTGCCAGCAGCCAAGGTCCCGATCACCGAGCACAGAATTCACCCCTCCACTTT. This chain connects TRBV14 to TRBJ1-6, with D unresolved. V lost 1 base, J lost 7 bases, and 20 bases lay in between. The CDR3 is 18 residues long. Germline CDR1 reads SGHDN; CDR2 reads FVKESK.

V usage is TRBV19 and J usage is TRBJ1-3; D unresolved. CDR3 length: 15 amino acids. Between the trimmed V and J ends, which lost 5 bases and 0 bases, there was a span of 11 bases. CDR1 is LNHDA and CDR2 is SQIVND in the germline V gene (reference sequence). The CDR3 DNA is TGTGCCAGTAGTCCACAGAGCCTCTCTGGAAACACCATATATTTT. It yields the protein CASSPQSLSGNTIYF. The full variable domain, in which reference TRBV19 and TRBJ1-3 provide the parts outside the CDR3, is DGGITQSPKYLFRKEGQNVTLSCEQNLNHDAMYWYRQDPGQGLRLIYYSQIVNDFQKGDIAEGYSVSREKKESFPLTVTSAQKNPTAFYLCASSPQSLSGNTIYFGEGSWLTVV.

A word on this clone: A read error may account for a junction end that differs from germline. The CDR3 here is CASSRTGGNFF. The CDR3 DNA follows: TGTGCCAGCAGTCGAACAGGGGGAAATTTCTTC. The chain couples TRBV7-9 to TRBJ1-2, with 8 bases fitting TRBD1. The CDR3 has 11 residues. Germline lookup yields CDR1 SEHNR and CDR2 FQNEAQ (reference sequence).

This chain joins TRBV11-3 and TRBJ2-2; D call uncertain. CDR1 and CDR2 from the germline V gene are SGHNT and YENEEA. This CDR3 has 16 amino acids. V was shortened by 2 bases and J by 0 bases, with 10 bases between the two germline ends. CDR3 amino acids: CASSLLGSANTGELFF. The CDR3 DNA reads TGTGCCAGCAGCTTATTGGGCTCCGCGAACACCGGGGAGCTGTTTTTT.

The chain is built from TRBV18 and TRBJ2-1; 8 nucleotides align to TRBD1. The CDR3 covers 14 residues. The germline CDR1 and CDR2 sequences are KGHSH and LQKENI. J gave up 7 bases and V 3 bases, and 5 bases lay outside the gene matches. The CDR3 here is CASSPTRTGNEQFF. In DNA, the CDR3 is TGTGCCAGCTCACCTACCAGGACAGGGAATGAGCAGTTCTTC.